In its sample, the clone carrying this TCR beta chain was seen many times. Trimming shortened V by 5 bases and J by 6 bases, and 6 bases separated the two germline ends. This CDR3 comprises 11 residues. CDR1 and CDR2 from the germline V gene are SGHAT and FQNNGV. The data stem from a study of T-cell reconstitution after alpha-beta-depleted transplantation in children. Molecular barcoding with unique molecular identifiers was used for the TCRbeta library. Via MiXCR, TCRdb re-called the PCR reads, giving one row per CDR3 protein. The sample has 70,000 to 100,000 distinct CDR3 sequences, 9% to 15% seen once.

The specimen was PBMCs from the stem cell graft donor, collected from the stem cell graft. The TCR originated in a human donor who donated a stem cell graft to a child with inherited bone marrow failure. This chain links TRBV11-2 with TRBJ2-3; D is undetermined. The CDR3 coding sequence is TGTGCCAGCAGCCCCGGGGATACGCAGTATTTT. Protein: CASSPGDTQYF.